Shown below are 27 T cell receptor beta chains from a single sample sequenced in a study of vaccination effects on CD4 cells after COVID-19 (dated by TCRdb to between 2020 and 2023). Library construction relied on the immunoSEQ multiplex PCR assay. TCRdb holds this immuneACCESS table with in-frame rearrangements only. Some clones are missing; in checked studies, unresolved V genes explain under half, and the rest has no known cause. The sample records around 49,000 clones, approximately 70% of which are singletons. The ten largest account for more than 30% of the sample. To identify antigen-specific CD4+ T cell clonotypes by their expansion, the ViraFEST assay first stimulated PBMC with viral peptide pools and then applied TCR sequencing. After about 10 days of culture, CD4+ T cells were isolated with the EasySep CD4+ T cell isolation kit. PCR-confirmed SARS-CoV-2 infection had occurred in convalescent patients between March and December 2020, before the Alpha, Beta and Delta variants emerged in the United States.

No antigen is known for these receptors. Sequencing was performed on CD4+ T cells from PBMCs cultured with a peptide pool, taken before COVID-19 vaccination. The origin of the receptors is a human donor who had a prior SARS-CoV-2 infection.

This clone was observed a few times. The DNA for the CDR3 is TGTGCCAGCAGCTTGGGTCGGCGGCAGGGGCCAGAGACCCAGTACTTC. Translation gives CASSLGRRQGPETQYF. The V call is TRBV5-5, the J call TRBJ2-5, with D possibly being TRBD1 (6 bases). Germline CDR1 and CDR2: SGHKS and YYEKEE (reference sequence). Between the trimmed V and J ends, which lost 0 bases and 4 bases, there was a span of 16 bases. The CDR3 length is 16 residues.

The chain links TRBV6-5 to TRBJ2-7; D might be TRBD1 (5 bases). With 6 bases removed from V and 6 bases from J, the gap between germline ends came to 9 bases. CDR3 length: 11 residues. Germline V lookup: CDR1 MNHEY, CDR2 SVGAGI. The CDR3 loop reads CASSHTGEQYF. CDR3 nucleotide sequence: TGTGCCAGCAGCCATACAGGCGAGCAGTACTTC.

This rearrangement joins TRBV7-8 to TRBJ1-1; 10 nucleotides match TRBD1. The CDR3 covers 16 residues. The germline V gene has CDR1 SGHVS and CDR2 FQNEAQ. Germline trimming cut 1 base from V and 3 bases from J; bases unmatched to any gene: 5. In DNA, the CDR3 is TGTGCCAGCAGCTTAGTTAGGGGACAGGGGTACACTGAAGCTTTCTTT. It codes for CASSLVRGQGYTEAFF.

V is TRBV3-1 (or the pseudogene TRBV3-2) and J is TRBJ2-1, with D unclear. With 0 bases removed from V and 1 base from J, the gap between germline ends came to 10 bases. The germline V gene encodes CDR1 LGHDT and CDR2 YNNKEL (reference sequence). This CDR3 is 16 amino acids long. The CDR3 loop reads CASSQDLVSSYNEQFF. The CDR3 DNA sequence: TGTGCCAGCAGCCAAGATTTGGTTTCTTCCTACAATGAGCAGTTCTTC.

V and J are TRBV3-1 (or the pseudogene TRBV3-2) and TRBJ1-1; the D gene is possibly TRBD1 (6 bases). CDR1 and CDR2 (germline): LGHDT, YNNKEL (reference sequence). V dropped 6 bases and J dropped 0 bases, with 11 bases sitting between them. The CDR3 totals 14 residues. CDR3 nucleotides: TGTGCCAGCAGGGAGGACAGTCTGAACACTGAAGCTTTCTTT. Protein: CASREDSLNTEAFF.

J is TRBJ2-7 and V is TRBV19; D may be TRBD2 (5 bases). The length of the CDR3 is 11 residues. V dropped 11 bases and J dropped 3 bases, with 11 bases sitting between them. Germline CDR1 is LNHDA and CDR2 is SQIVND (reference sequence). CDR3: CAPEVDYEQYF. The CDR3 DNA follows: TGTGCCCCGGAGGTGGACTACGAGCAGTACTTC.

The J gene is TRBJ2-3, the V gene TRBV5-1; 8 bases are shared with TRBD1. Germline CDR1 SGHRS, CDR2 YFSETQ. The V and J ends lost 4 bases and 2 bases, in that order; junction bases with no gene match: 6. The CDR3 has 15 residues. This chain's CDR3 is CASSPGTGNTDTQYF. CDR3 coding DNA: TGCGCCAGCAGCCCAGGGACAGGCAACACAGATACGCAGTATTTT. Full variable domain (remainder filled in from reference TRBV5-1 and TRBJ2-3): KAGVTQTPRYLIKTRGQQVTLSCSPISGHRSVSWYQQTPGQGLQFLFEYFSETQRNKGNFPGRFSGRQFSNSRSEMNVSTLELGDSALYLCASSPGTGNTDTQYFGPGTRLTVL.

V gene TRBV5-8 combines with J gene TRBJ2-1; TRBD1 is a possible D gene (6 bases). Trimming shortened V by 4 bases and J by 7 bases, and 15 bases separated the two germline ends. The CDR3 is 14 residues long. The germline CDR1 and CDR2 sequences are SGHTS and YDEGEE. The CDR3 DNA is TGTGCCAGCAGCCTTTACAGGGTTGTGAATGAGCAGTTCTTC. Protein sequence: CASSLYRVVNEQFF. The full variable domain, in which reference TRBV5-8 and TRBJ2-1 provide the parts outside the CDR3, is EAGVTQSPTHLIKTRGQQATLRCSPISGHTSVYWYQQALGLGLQFLLWYDEGEERNRGNFPPRFSGRQFPNYSSELNVNALELEDSALYLCASSLYRVVNEQFFGPGTRLTVL.

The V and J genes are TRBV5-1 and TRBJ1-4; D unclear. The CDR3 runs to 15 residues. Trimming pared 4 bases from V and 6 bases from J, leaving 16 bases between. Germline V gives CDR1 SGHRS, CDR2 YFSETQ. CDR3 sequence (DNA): TGCGCCAGCAGCCGGGAGGTGGGGATGGATGAAAAACTGTTTTTT. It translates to CASSREVGMDEKLFF. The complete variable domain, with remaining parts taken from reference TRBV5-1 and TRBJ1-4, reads KAGVTQTPRYLIKTRGQQVTLSCSPISGHRSVSWYQQTPGQGLQFLFEYFSETQRNKGNFPGRFSGRQFSNSRSEMNVSTLELGDSALYLCASSREVGMDEKLFFGSGTQLSVL.

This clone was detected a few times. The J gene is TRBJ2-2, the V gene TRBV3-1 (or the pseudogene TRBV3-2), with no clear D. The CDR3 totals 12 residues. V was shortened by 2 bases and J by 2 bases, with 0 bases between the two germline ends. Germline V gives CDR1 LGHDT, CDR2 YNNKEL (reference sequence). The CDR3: CASSQNTGELFF. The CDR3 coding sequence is TGTGCCAGCAGCCAAAACACCGGGGAGCTGTTTTTT.

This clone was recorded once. This CDR3 reads CASRWDRAYGYTF. CDR3 in DNA: TGTGCCAGCAGATGGGACAGGGCGTATGGCTACACCTTC. The V and J genes are TRBV2 and TRBJ1-2, with 9 positions matching TRBD1. Germline assignment: CDR1 SNHLY and CDR2 FYNNEI. The CDR3 spans 13 residues. With 6 bases clipped from V and 5 bases from J, the junction kept 4 bases outside the gene matches. Together with reference TRBV2 and TRBJ1-2, the CDR3 gives the full variable domain: EPEVTQTPSHQVTQMGQEVILRCVPISNHLYFYWYRQILGQKVEFLVSFYNNEISEKSEIFDDQFSVERPDGSNFTLKIRSTKLEDSAMYFCASRWDRAYGYTFGSGTRLTVV.

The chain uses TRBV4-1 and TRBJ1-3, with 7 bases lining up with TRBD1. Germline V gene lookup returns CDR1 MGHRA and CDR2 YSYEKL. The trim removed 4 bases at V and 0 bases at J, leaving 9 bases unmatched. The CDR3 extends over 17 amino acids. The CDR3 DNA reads TGCGCCAGCAGCCTTCCAGCGGGGGACAGCTCTGGAAACACCATATATTTT. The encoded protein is CASSLPAGDSSGNTIYF.

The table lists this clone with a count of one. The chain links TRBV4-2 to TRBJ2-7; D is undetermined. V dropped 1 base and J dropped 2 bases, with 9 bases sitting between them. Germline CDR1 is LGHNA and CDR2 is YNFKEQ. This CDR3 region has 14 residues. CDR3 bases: TGTGCCAGCAGCCAAGTTCTAACTGCCTACGAGCAGTACTTC. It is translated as CASSQVLTAYEQYF.

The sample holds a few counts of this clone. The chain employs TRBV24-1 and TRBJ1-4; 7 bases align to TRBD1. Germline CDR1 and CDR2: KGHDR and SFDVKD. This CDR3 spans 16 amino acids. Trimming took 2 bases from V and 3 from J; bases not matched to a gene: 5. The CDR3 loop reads CATSDSRDSPNEKLFF. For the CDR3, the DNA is TGTGCCACCAGTGATTCCCGGGACAGCCCTAATGAAAAACTGTTTTTT.

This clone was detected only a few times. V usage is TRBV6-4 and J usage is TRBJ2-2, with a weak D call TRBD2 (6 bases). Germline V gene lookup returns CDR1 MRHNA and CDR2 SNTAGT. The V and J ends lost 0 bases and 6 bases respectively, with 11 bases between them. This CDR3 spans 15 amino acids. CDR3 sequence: CASSDSSSVAGELFF. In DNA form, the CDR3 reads TGTGCCAGCAGTGACTCGTCTAGCGTCGCCGGGGAGCTGTTTTTT.

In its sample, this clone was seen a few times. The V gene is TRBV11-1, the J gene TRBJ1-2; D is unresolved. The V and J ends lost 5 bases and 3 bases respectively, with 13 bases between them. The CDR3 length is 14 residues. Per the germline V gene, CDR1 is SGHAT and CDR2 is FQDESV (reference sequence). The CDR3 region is CASSLDVRYYGYTF. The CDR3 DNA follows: TGTGCCAGCAGCCTAGACGTGCGATACTATGGCTACACCTTC.

The DNA for the CDR3 is TGTGCCAGCAGTTACGAGCTAGCGGCAGATACGCAGTATTTT. As protein: CASSYELAADTQYF. This sequence joins TRBV6-6 and TRBJ2-3; 7 bases map to TRBD2. This CDR3 is built from 14 residues. Germline CDR1 is MNHNY and CDR2 is SVGAGI (reference sequence). Trimming removed 2 bases from V and 4 bases from J; junction bases left unmatched: 3.

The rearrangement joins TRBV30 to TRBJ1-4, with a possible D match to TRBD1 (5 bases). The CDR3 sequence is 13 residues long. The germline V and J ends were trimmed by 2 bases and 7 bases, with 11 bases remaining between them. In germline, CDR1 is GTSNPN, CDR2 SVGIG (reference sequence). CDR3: CAWSTLGGEKLFF. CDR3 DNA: TGTGCCTGGAGTACCCTGGGGGGTGAAAAACTGTTTTTT. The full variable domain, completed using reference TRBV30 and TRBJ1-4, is SQTIHQWPATLVQPVGSPLSLECTVEGTSNPNLYWYRQAAGRGLQLLFYSVGIGQISSEVPQNLSASRPQDRQFILSSKKLLLSDSGFYLCAWSTLGGEKLFFGSGTQLSVL.

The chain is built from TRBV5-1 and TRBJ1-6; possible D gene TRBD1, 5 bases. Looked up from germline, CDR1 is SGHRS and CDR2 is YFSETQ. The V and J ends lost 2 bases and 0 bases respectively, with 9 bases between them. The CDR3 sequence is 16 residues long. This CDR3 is CASSLAGSSYNSPLHF. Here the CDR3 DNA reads TGCGCCAGCAGCTTAGCAGGGAGCTCCTATAATTCACCCCTCCACTTT. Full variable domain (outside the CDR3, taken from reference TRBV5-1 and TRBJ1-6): KAGVTQTPRYLIKTRGQQVTLSCSPISGHRSVSWYQQTPGQGLQFLFEYFSETQRNKGNFPGRFSGRQFSNSRSEMNVSTLELGDSALYLCASSLAGSSYNSPLHFGNGTRLTVT.

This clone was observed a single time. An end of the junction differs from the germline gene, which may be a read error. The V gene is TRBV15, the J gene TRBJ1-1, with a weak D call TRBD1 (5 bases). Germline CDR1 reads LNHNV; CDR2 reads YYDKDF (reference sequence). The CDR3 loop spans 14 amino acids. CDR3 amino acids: CATSRDRRTGERYF. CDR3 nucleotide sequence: TGTGCCACCAGCAGAGATCGAAGGACGGGGGAGCGATATTTT.

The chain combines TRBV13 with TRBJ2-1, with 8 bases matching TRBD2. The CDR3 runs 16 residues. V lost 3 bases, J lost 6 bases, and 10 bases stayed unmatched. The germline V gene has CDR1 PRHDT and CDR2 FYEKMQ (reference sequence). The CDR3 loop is CASSFSGTRDLNEQFF. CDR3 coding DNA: TGTGCCAGCAGCTTCTCCGGGACTAGAGACCTCAATGAGCAGTTCTTC.

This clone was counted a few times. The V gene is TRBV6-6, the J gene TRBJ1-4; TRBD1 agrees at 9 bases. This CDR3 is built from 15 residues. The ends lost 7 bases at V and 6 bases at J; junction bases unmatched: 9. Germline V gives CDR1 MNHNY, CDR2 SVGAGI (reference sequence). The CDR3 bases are TGTGCCAGCAACGTACCGGGACAGGGAGATGAAAAACTGTTTTTT. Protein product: CASNVPGQGDEKLFF.

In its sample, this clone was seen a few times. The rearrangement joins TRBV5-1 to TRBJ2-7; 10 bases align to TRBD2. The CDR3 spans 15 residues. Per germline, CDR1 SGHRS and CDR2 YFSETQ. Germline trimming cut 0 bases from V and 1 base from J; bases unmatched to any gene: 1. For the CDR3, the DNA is TGCGCCAGCAGCTTGGTACTAGCGGGGTCCTACGAGCAGTACTTC. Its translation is CASSLVLAGSYEQYF. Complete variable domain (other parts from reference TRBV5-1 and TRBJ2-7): KAGVTQTPRYLIKTRGQQVTLSCSPISGHRSVSWYQQTPGQGLQFLFEYFSETQRNKGNFPGRFSGRQFSNSRSEMNVSTLELGDSALYLCASSLVLAGSYEQYFGPGTRLTVT.

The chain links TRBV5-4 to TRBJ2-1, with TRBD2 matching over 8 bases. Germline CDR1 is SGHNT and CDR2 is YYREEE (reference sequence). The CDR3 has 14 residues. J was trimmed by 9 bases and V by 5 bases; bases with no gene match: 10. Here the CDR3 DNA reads TGTGCCAGCAGGACCACGGGGGGGCCAGGTGAGCAGTTCTTC. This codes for CASRTTGGPGEQFF.

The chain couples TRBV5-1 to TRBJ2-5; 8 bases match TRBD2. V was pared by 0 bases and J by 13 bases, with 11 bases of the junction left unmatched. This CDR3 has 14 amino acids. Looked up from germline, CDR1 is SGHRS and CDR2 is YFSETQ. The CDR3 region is CASSLGLAGSAPYF. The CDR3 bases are TGCGCCAGCAGCTTGGGCCTAGCGGGTTCGGCTCCGTACTTC.

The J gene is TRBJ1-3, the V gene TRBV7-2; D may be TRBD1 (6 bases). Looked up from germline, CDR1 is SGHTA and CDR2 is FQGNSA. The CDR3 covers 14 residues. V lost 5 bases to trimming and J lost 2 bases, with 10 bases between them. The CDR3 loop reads CASSQGGTGNTIYF. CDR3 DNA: TGTGCCAGCAGCCAAGGGGGGACTGGAAACACCATATATTTT.

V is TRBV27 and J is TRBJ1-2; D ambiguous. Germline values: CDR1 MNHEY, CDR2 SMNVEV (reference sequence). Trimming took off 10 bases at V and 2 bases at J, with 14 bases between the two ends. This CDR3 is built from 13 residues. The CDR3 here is CATPPHKNYGYTF. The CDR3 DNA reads TGTGCCACCCCCCCCCACAAGAACTATGGCTACACCTTC.